Listed below are T cell receptor beta chains from one sample, sequenced in a study of blood T cell repertoires in COVID-19. Here immunoSEQ multiplex PCR was the method, and the copy in TCRdb shows in-frame clones only, minus some. The data contain 300,000 to 350,000 clones, more than 75% of them singletons. Specimen: peripheral blood. All receptors come from a woman aged 45-65 years with COVID-19, enrolled during active disease. The CDR3 runs from the conserved cysteine through the conserved F or W. Each record gives: V gene, D gene, clone size, J gene, CDR3 protein, CDR3 DNA. The D gene is left open where the match is weak. Size is omitted from some rows. Given values are once, few, many or a class for expanded clones.

TRBV11-2,-,once,TRBJ2-1,CASSSSGTPPDEQFF,TGTGCCAGCAGCTCCAGCGGAACCCCCCCCGATGAGCAGTTCTTC
TRBV19,TRBD1,few,TRBJ1-1,CASSTDRAVTEAFF,TGTGCCAGTAGTACCGACAGGGCTGTCACTGAAGCTTTCTTT
TRBV7-9,-,-,TRBJ1-6,CATGGVERSPLHF,TGTGCCACCGGCGGAGTAGAAAGATCACCCCTCCACTTT
TRBV6-5,-,-,TRBJ1-1,CASSYSSENTEAFF,TGTGCCAGCAGTTACTCGTCAGAGAACACTGAAGCTTTCTTT
TRBV28,TRBD1,-,TRBJ1-2,CASSLMGQGAHGYTF,TGTGCCAGCAGTTTAATGGGACAGGGGGCGCATGGCTACACCTTC
TRBV5-1,TRBD1,-,TRBJ1-4,CASSSGQFNEKLFF,TGCGCCAGCAGCTCGGGACAGTTTAATGAAAAACTGTTTTTT
TRBV19,-,-,TRBJ2-3,CASSTWTSTDTQYF,TGTGCCAGTAGTACCTGGACTAGCACAGATACGCAGTATTTT
TRBV9,TRBD2,few,TRBJ2-1,CASSAGTSGNNEQFF,TGTGCCAGCAGCGCCGGGACTAGCGGTAACAATGAGCAGTTCTTC
TRBV9,-,-,TRBJ1-1,CASSVAGGGFMNTEAFF,TGTGCCAGCAGCGTAGCTGGGGGCGGCTTTATGAACACTGAAGCTTTCTTT
TRBV7-2,TRBD2,-,TRBJ2-1,CASSLSLAGGGEQFF,TGTGCCAGCAGCTTAAGCCTAGCGGGAGGGGGTGAGCAGTTCTTC
TRBV18,-,-,TRBJ2-2,CASSKTPTGELFF,TGTGCCAGCTCAAAGACACCTACCGGGGAGCTGTTTTTT
TRBV9,TRBD1,-,TRBJ2-5,CASSPRDRGFETQYF,TGTGCCAGCAGCCCCCGGGACAGGGGGTTCGAGACCCAGTACTTC
TRBV5-4,TRBD1,-,TRBJ2-7,CASSLDRGEQYF,TGTGCCAGCAGCTTGGACAGGGGTGAGCAGTACTTC
TRBV7-9,-,once,TRBJ2-3,CASSSTLWTGTDTQYF,TGTGCCAGCAGCTCAACCCTTTGGACAGGCACAGATACGCAGTATTTT
TRBV7-2,-,few,TRBJ2-7,CASSLDGGKTSEQYF,TGTGCCAGCAGCTTAGACGGCGGGAAAACTTCCGAGCAGTACTTC
TRBV15,TRBD1,-,TRBJ1-2,CATSRDLRAGGTYGYTF,TGTGCCACCAGCAGAGATTTGCGGGCAGGGGGGACCTATGGCTACACCTTC
TRBV19,-,few,TRBJ1-2,CASSIEGHGYTF,TGTGCCAGTAGTATAGAGGGACACGGCTACACCTTC
TRBV10-3,-,once,TRBJ1-1,CATNGGNTEAFF,TGTGCCACCAACGGAGGGAACACTGAAGCTTTCTTT
TRBV19,TRBD1,-,TRBJ1-2,CASSIQGGSYGYTF,TGTGCCAGTAGTATACAGGGGGGCAGCTATGGCTACACCTTC
TRBV6-5,TRBD2,once,TRBJ2-7,CASSYARGGLEQYF,TGTGCCAGCAGTTACGCCCGGGGGGGTCTCGAGCAGTACTTC
TRBV2,TRBD2,-,TRBJ2-7,CASSAQLAGVHEQYF,TGTGCCAGCAGTGCTCAACTAGCGGGAGTTCACGAGCAGTACTTC
TRBV10-1,TRBD1,-,TRBJ1-6,CASRQGNNSPLHF,TGCGCCAGCAGACAGGGGAATAATTCACCCCTCCACTTT
TRBV5-8,-,-,TRBJ2-6,CASSLGASRGISPGANVLTF,TGTGCCAGCAGCTTGGGGGCCAGCAGGGGTATCTCCCCTGGGGCCAACGTCCTGACTTTC
TRBV11-2,-,-,TRBJ2-7,CASSLFLSYEQYF,TGTGCCAGCAGCTTATTCCTTTCCTACGAGCAGTACTTC
TRBV19,TRBD2,-,TRBJ2-1,CASKLAGSSYNEQFF,TGTGCCAGTAAACTAGCGGGGAGCTCCTACAATGAGCAGTTCTTC
TRBV6-5,-,-,TRBJ1-3,CASSYGQGSGNTIYF,TGTGCCAGCAGTTACGGGCAGGGGTCCGGAAACACCATATATTTT
TRBV6-1,-,-,TRBJ1-1,CASSESSWGGAFF,TGTGCCAGCAGTGAATCGAGCTGGGGAGGCGCTTTCTTT
TRBV29-1,TRBD2,-,TRBJ2-1,CSVKREWSNEQFF,TGCAGCGTTAAGCGGGAGTGGAGCAATGAGCAGTTCTTC
TRBV6-4,-,-,TRBJ2-1,CASSPLPSNEQFF,TGTGCCAGCAGCCCCCTTCCTAGCAATGAGCAGTTCTTC
TRBV7-9,TRBD2,-,TRBJ2-2,CASSSLPGLVRTGELFF,TGTGCCAGCAGCTCACTACCGGGACTAGTAAGGACCGGGGAGCTGTTTTTT
TRBV25-1,-,-,TRBJ1-6,CASSEAGASHF,TGTGCCAGCAGTGAAGCGGGGGCTAGCCACTTT
TRBV2,TRBD2,-,TRBJ2-3,CASLRPGGGDTQYF,TGTGCCTCCCTCCGGCCGGGGGGAGGGGATACGCAGTATTTT
TRBV11-2,TRBD1,-,TRBJ1-2,CASSFLRGYGYTF,TGTGCCAGCAGCTTCCTCAGGGGGTATGGCTACACCTTC
TRBV11-3,TRBD2,-,TRBJ2-3,CASSVSGRASDTQYF,TGTGCCAGCAGCGTTAGCGGGAGGGCGTCAGATACGCAGTATTTT
TRBV9,TRBD1,-,TRBJ1-3,CASSVAWTGSGNTIYF,TGTGCCAGCAGCGTAGCGTGGACAGGGTCTGGAAACACCATATATTTT
TRBV19,-,-,TRBJ1-2,CASSIVSPGVSGGYTF,TGTGCCAGTAGTATAGTCTCGCCGGGAGTAAGTGGCGGCTACACCTTC
TRBV15,-,once,TRBJ2-7,CATSRTGLGYEQYF,TGTGCCACCAGCCGTACAGGGTTGGGGTACGAGCAGTACTTC
TRBV7-6,-,-,TRBJ1-3,CASQGQSTSGNTIYF,TGTGCCAGCCAAGGACAGTCGACCTCTGGAAACACCATATATTTT
TRBV7-2,TRBD2,-,TRBJ2-1,CASSRTSGYNEQFF,TGTGCCAGCAGTCGGACTAGCGGTTACAATGAGCAGTTCTTC
TRBV7-2,TRBD2,once,TRBJ2-3,CASSRRTSGSSDTQYF,TGTGCCAGCAGCCGGAGGACTAGCGGGAGTTCAGATACGCAGTATTTT
TRBV24-1,-,-,TRBJ2-5,CATSGSGLETQYF,TGTGCCACCAGTGGTTCAGGGTTAGAGACCCAGTACTTC
TRBV27,TRBD1,-,TRBJ2-7,CASSLFGRGYEQYF,TGTGCCAGCAGTTTATTTGGCAGGGGGTACGAGCAGTACTTC
TRBV19,TRBD1,-,TRBJ2-1,CASSKQGNSHNEQFF,TGTGCCAGTAGTAAACAGGGGAATTCGCACAATGAGCAGTTCTTC
TRBV3-1/TRBV3-2,TRBD1,-,TRBJ2-7,CASTPRDRAYEQYF,TGTGCCAGCACTCCGAGGGACAGAGCCTACGAGCAGTACTTC
TRBV11-3,-,-,TRBJ2-1,CASSPGRRTHNEQFF,TGTGCCAGCAGCCCCGGGCGGAGGACCCACAATGAGCAGTTCTTC
TRBV5-1,TRBD1,-,TRBJ2-2,CASSIQTGANTGELFF,TGCGCCAGCAGCATACAAACAGGGGCTAACACCGGGGAGCTGTTTTTT
TRBV30,-,few,TRBJ1-6,CACGEGAYNSPLHF,TGTGCCTGCGGAGAAGGGGCCTATAATTCACCCCTCCACTTT
TRBV27,-,-,TRBJ1-2,CASSFGAGYGYTF,TGTGCCAGCAGTTTTGGCGCCGGGTATGGCTACACCTTC
TRBV2,-,-,TRBJ1-2,CASSVESFLNYGYTF,TGTGCCAGCAGTGTTGAGAGCTTCCTTAACTATGGCTACACCTTC